This T cell receptor beta chain originates from a study of blood T cell repertoires in COVID-19 (dated by TCRdb to 2018 to 2020). A note on the overall study: Collaborator samples came from the United States, Italy and Spain and covered acute and convalescent phases of COVID-19. Subjects who had been exposed to COVID-19, were actively infected with it, or had recovered from it provided the deeply sampled blood TCRbeta repertoires that made up the dataset. The sample metadata nearly always contained a de-identified subject ID, COVID-19 status, age in years and sex. Where available, HLA class I and class II types were obtained from metadata supplied by the sample provider rather than from assay-based typing. The prospective study material was composed of cDNA or gDNA derived from T cells, B-cell-depleted T cells, or PBMCs. Samples came from the ongoing ImmuneRACE study (first 160 participants) plus 1,254 subjects from 6 global collaborators. A freely available public database, intended as a resource for researchers studying the immune response to SARS-CoV-2, is where the repertoires were released. What the work shows at the level of the full study, not this receptor alone: Clinical and demographic metadata were provided uncurated, with the amount varying by source and participant.

TCRbeta CDR3 regions were amplified from genomic DNA by means of the immunoSEQ Assay, a bias-controlled multiplex PCR. Concerning the study's data processing: Within the assay, amplification of reference gene primers was used to estimate how many nucleated cells each sample contained. To quantify the absolute abundance of each unique TCRbeta CDR3 rearrangement, sequence reads were collapsed and filtered. Productive Simpson clonality was computed per sample as the square root of Simpson's diversity index over productive rearrangements. TCRdb holds this immuneACCESS table with in-frame rearrangements only. Some clones are missing; in checked studies, unresolved V genes explain under half, and the rest has no known cause. From that table come the V and J calls and clone size; the DNA was used to work out D and trimming. The sample profile shows about 380,000 clones; 88% of them were found once. Of the sample, approximately 1.2% is held by the ten largest clones.

In the prospective study, participants were roughly 18 to 100 years old, resided in approximately 25 geographic areas of the United States, and were enrolled through a virtual design. In the prospective study, participants were assigned to cohorts based on the clinical history participants reported in a screening survey and a study questionnaire. For ImmuneRACE Cohort 3, a participant was defined as recovered based on two consecutive negative NP/OP PCR tests, clearance by a healthcare professional, or resolution of symptoms. Each participant in the prospective study had whole blood, serum and a nasopharyngeal or oropharyngeal swab collected by mobile phlebotomists. Additional blood draws and questionnaires over an approximately 2-month period could optionally be provided by prospective study participants. Before DNA extraction, prospective study blood samples were shipped either frozen or at room temperature.

Relative to germline, V is 2 bases shorter and J is 9 bases shorter, with 17 bases between their ends. Including cysteine and phenylalanine, the CDR3 has 16 amino acids. The entry retains the CDR3 DNA only, 48 bases that are in frame from base 1. CDR1 SNHLY and CDR2 FYNNEI were looked up in the germline V gene. This clone was detected only once. Its antigen is not yet known. Within one base of it there is no much larger clone, and no base qualities were kept. The chain couples TRBV2 to TRBJ1-6, and the D gene may be TRBD1, 5 bases matching. The sequence was obtained from a woman between 18 and 30 years old who had recovered from COVID-19. Sequencing was done on a sample of PBMCs or T cells enriched from blood (not recorded which). The CDR3 here reads CASSENSAGPRSPLHF. In nucleotides, the sequence is TGTGCCAGCAGTGAAAATTCGGCAGGGCCTCGTTCACCCCTCCACTTT.